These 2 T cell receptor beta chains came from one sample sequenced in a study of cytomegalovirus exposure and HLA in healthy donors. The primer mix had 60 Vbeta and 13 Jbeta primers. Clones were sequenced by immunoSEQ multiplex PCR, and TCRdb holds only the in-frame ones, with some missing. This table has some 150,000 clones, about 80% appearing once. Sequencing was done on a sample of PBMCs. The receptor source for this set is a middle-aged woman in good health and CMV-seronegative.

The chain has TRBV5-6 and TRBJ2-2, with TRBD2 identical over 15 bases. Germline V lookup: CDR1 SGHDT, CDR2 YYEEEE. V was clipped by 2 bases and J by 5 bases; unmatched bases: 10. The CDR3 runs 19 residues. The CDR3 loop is CASSLRTSGRAGRTGELFF. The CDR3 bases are TGTGCCAGCAGCTTACGGACTAGCGGGAGGGCCGGGAGGACCGGGGAGCTGTTTTTT.

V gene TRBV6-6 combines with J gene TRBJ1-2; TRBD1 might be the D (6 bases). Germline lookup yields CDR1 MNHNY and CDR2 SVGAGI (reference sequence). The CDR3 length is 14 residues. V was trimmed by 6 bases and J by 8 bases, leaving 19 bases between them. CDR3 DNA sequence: TGTGCCAGCAGGGCCGGACAGCCCCAGGAGGGCTACACCTTC. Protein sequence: CASRAGQPQEGYTF.